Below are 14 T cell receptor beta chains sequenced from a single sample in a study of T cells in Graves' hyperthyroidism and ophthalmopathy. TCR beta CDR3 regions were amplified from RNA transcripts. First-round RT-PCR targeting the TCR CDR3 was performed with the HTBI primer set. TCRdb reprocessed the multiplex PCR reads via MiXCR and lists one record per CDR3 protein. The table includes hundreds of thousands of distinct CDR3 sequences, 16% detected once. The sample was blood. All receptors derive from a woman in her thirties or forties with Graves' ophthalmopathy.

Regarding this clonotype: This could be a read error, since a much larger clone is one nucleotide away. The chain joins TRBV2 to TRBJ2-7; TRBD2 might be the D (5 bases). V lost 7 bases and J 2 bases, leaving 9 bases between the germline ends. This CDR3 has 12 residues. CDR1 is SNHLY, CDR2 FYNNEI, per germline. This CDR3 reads CASNAGPYEQYF. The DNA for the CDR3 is TGTGCCAGCAATGCGGGCCCCTACGAGCAGTACTTC.

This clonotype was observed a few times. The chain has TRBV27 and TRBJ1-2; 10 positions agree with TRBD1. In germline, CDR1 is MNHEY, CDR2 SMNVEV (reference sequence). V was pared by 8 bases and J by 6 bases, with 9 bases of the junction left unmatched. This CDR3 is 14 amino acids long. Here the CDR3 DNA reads TGTGCCAGCTCACCGTGGGGGACAGGGGATGGCTACACCTTC. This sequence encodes CASSPWGTGDGYTF.

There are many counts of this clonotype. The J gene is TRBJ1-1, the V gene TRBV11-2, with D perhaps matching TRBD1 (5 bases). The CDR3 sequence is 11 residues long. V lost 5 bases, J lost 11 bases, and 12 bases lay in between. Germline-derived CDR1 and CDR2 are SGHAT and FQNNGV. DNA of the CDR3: TGTGCCAGCAGCCCCAGGGATGGGGCTTTCTTT. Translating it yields CASSPRDGAFF.

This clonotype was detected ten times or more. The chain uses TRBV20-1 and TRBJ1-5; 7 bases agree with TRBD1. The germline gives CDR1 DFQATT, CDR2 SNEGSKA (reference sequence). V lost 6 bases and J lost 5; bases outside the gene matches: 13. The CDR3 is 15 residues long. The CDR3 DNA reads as TGCAGTGCCCCTACCTCGGACAGGCTTGATCAGCCCCAGCATTTT. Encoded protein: CSAPTSDRLDQPQHF.

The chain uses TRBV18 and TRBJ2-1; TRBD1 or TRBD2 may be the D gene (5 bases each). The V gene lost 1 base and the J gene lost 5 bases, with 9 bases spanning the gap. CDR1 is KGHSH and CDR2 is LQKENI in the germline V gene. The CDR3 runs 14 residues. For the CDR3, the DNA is TGTGCCAGCTCACCACTGGGGGTGGACAATGAGCAGTTCTTC. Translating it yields CASSPLGVDNEQFF. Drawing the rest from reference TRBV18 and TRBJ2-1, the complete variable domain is NAGVMQNPRHLVRRRGQEARLRCSPMKGHSHVYWYRQLPEEGLKFMVYLQKENIIDESGMPKERFSAEFPKEGPSILRIQQVVRGDSAAYFCASSPLGVDNEQFFGPGTRLTVL.

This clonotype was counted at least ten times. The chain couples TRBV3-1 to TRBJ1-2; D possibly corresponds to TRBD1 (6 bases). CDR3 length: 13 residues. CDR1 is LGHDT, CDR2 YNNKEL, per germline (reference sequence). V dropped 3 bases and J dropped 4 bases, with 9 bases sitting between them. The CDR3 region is CASSHGTIYGYTF. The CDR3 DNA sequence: TGTGCCAGCAGCCACGGGACAATCTATGGCTACACCTTC.

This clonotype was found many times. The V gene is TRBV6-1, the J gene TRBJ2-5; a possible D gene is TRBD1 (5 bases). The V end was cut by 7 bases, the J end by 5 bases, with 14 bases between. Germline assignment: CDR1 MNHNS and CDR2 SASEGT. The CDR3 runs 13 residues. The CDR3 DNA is TGTGCCAGCACCTCTCAGGGATTTGAGACCCAGTACTTC. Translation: CASTSQGFETQYF.

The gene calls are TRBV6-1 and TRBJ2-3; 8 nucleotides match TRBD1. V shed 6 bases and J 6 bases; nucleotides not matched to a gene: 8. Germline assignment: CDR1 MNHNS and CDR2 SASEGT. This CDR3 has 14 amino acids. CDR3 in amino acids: CASSPLTGVDTQYF. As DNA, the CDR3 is TGTGCCAGCAGCCCCCTGACAGGGGTGGATACGCAGTATTTT.

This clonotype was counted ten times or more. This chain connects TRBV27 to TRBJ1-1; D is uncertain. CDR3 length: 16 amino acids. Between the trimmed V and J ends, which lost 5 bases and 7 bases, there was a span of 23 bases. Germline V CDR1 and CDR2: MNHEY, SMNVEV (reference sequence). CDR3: CASSPPSSGRIFEAFF. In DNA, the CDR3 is TGTGCCAGCAGTCCCCCCTCGTCAGGAAGAATTTTTGAAGCTTTCTTT.

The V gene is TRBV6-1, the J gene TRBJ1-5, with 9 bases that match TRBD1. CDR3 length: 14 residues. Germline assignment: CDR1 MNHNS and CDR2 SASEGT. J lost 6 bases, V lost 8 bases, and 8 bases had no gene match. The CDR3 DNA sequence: TGTGCCAGCGCGGACAGGGGTGTTGGTCAGCCCCAGCATTTT. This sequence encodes CASADRGVGQPQHF.

This CDR3 reads CASKRGGPPDTQYF. The DNA of the CDR3 is TGTGCCAGCAAAAGGGGAGGGCCCCCAGATACGCAGTATTTT. The chain recombines TRBV7-9 with TRBJ2-3, with 7 bases matching TRBD2. V lost 7 bases and J lost 4; bases outside the gene matches: 8. The CDR3 is 14 residues long. Germline V gene lookup returns CDR1 SEHNR and CDR2 FQNEAQ (reference sequence).

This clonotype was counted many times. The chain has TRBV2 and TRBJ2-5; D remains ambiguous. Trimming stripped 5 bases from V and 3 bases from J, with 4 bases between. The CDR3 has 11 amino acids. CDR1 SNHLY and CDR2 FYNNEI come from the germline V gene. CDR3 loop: CASSTEETQYF. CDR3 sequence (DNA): TGTGCCAGCAGTACGGAAGAGACCCAGTACTTC.

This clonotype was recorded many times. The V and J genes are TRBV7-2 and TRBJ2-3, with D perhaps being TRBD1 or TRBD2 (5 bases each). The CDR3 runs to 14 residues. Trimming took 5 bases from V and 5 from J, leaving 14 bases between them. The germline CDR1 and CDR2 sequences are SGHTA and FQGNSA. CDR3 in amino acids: CASSLDGTGDTQYF. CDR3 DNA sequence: TGTGCCAGCAGCCTCGACGGGACGGGAGATACGCAGTATTTT.

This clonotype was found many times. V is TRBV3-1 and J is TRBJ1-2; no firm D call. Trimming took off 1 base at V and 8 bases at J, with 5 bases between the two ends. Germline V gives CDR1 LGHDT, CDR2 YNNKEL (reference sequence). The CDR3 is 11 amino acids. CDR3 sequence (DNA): TGTGCCAGCAGCCAAGGCATAGGCTACACCTTC. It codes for CASSQGIGYTF.